This T cell receptor (beta chain) was captured by sequencing in a study of blood T cell repertoires in COVID-19. On the study more broadly: The United States, Italy and Spain provided the acute and convalescent COVID-19 samples. PBMCs, B-cell-depleted T cells, or T cells were the source of the cDNA or gDNA that made up the material.

Authors' methods: Amplified reference gene primers provided the basis for estimating nucleated cell counts. Assay: immunoSEQ multiplex PCR; the TCRdb copy retains only in-frame clones and omits some. That table furnishes V, J and clone size, whereas the DNA furnished D and trimming. The sample yields roughly 69,000 clones, under 85% seen once. Followed over time, Seattle patients had been enrolled while infection was active. CDR3 length: 14 amino acids. Trimming stripped 0 bases from V and 8 bases from J, with 12 bases between. Per germline, CDR1 SGHRS and CDR2 YFSETQ. V gene TRBV5-1 combines with J gene TRBJ2-1, with D maybe TRBD2 (5 bases). The clonotype originates from a man in his fifties or sixties with COVID-19, enrolled during active disease. The sequenced sample consisted of peripheral blood. CDR3 coding DNA: TGCGCCAGCAGCTTGGGTGAACTAGTGGATGAGCAGTTCTTC. As protein: CASSLGELVDEQFF.